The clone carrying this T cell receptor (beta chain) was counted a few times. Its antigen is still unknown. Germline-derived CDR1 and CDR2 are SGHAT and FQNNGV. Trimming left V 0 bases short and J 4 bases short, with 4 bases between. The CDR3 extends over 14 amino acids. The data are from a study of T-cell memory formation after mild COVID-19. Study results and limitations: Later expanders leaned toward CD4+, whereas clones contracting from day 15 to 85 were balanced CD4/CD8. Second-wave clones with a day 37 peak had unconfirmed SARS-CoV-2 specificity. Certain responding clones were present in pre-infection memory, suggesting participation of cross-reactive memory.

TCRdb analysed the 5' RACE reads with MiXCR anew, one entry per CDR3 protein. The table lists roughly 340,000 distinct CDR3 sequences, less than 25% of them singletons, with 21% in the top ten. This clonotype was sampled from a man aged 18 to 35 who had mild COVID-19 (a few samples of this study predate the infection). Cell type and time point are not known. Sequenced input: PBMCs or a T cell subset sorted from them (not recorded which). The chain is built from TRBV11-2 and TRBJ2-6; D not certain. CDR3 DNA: TGTGCCAGCAGCTTAGAGGGCGGGGCCAACGTCCTGACTTTC. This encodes CASSLEGGANVLTF.